This TCR beta chain originates from a study of T-cell memory formation after mild COVID-19. Study-wide results and limits: Day 15 to 85 contractors were CD4/CD8 balanced; later expanders leaned CD4+. Pre-infection memory contained some responding clones, which suggested that cross-reactive memory had joined.

One entry per CDR3 protein, called by TCRdb with MiXCR from the 5' RACE reads. The data hold approximately 290,000 distinct CDR3 sequences, with about a sixth observed a single time. After removal of 1 base from V and 2 bases from J, the junction contained 5 bases not matched to a gene. The CDR3 has 15 amino acids. Looked up from germline, CDR1 is SGHAT and CDR2 is FQNNGV. A note on this clonotype: Its target is not known.

This TCR derives from a young man who had mild COVID-19 (a few samples of this study predate the infection). Cell type and time point are not known. Sequencing was carried out using PBMCs or a T cell subset sorted from them (not recorded which). The V gene is TRBV11-2, the J gene TRBJ2-7, with 7 bases identical to TRBD2. Written as DNA, the CDR3 is TGTGCCAGCAGCTTAGGCCTAGCGGAGGCCTACGAGCAGTACTTC. Its translation is CASSLGLAEAYEQYF.